This T cell receptor (beta chain) was identified in a study of regulatory T cells in long-lasting Graves disease. Investigators prepared the TCR beta libraries by applying iRepertoire HTBI primers and Arm-PCR of CDR3 regions. TCRdb reprocessed the multiplex PCR reads via MiXCR and lists one record per CDR3 protein. Here the sample spans approximately 500,000 distinct CDR3 sequences, 20% to 25% being singletons. In germline, CDR1 is GTSNPN, CDR2 SVGIG (reference sequence). The CDR3 runs 15 residues. V lost 0 bases, J lost 2 bases, and 13 bases lay in between. Whole-study findings and limits: TCR diversity was lower in persistent Graves' patients (versus newly diagnosed ones).

Time point meaning: persistent/refractory GD, antithyroid drugs over 5 years with positive TRAb. TCR sequences were obtained from RNA taken from PBMCs. Details on this clonotype: Antigen: not known.

The genes are TRBV30 and TRBJ2-5; D is ambiguous. The receptor was derived from a female donor with Graves disease. The source was peripheral blood mononuclear cells (PBMCs), collected when the disease was refractory, from a patient treated with antithyroid drugs. Here the CDR3 DNA reads TGTGCCTGGAGTGTCGGGCTCTCCGAACAAGAGACCCAGTACTTC. Its protein product is CAWSVGLSEQETQYF.